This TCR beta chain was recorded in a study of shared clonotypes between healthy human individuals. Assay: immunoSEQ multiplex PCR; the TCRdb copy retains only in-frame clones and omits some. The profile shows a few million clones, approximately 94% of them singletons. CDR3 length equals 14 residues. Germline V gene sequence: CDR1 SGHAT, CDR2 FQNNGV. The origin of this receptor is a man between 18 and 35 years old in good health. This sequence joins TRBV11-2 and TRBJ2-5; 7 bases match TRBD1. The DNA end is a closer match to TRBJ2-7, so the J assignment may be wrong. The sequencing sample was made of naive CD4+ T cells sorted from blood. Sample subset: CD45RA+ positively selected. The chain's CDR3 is CASSPRTGPYEQYF. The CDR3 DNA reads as TGTGCCAGCAGCCCTCGGACAGGCCCCTACGAGCAGTACTTC.